The present entry profiles one TCR beta chain with its context. As yet, its antigen is unknown. Once sorted, every population was more than 98% pure. The sample is drawn from a study of beta chain features in type 1 diabetes. After removal of 7 bases from V and 10 bases from J, the junction contained 11 bases not matched to a gene. Germline values: CDR1 WSHSY, CDR2 SAAADI. The CDR3 runs to 14 residues. Since all of the isolated RNA was reverse transcribed, expressed TCRB transcripts were what got sequenced. Assay: immunoSEQ multiplex PCR; the TCRdb copy retains only in-frame clones and omits some. The profile shows around 280,000 clones, 15% of them singletons. General study results and limits: People with Type 1 diabetes carried modestly yet significantly shorter TCRB CDR3s in all four CD4+ subsets. Across patients, naive, central memory and Treg TCRB repertoires exhibited apparently greater similarity than was observed across healthy donors. Reduced insertions and increased deletions marked VDJ junctions in type 1 diabetes patients. Small HLA sub-analyses could not settle whether HLA shapes TCRB rearrangement.

Material for sequencing was naive CD4+ T cells from blood. This chain joins TRBV10-2 and TRBJ2-1; the match to TRBD2 covers 9 bases. The clonotype originates from a man younger than 30 with type 1 diabetes. CDR3: CASTPTAGGGEQFF. CDR3 DNA sequence: TGCGCCAGCACCCCGACAGCGGGGGGTGGGGAGCAGTTCTTC.